This entry describes one T cell receptor beta chain. The antigen this receptor binds is unknown. No base qualities exist here, and no much larger clone lies one base off it. These data originate in a study of T cell responses to AZD1222 COVID-19 vaccine (dated by TCRdb to the early 2020s). The study in broad terms: A total of over 230 trial participants underwent TCR sequencing, of whom roughly 210 received two doses of AZD1222 and approximately 25 received two doses of the MenACWY control vaccine. Trial participants were enrolled into age subgroups of 18-55, 56-69 and 70-plus years, which contained roughly 140, 27 and 60 TCR-sequenced participants, respectively.

Results the study describes overall, beyond this receptor: After two AZD1222 doses, both the breadth and the depth of spike-specific TCRs were significantly higher than at day 0 and than in MenACWY recipients. Because no day 14 peak-response samples were available, repertoires were characterized only after the peak T cell response. Participants were mostly white British, with more females than males. The authors suggested clonal diversity may have been underestimated. CD4 TCRs associated with the vaccine covered the entire spike protein, and the dominant responses were in regions 160-218 and 743-854. In the small 56-69-year group, the increase in depth fell short of significance, most likely because of low power. Conclusions about previously exposed vaccinees were limited because only a handful of AZD1222 recipients were SARS-CoV-2 seropositive at baseline. Epitopes outside the regions mutated in the B.1.351 and B.1.1.7 variants were reportedly recognized by nearly half of the unique spike-specific TCRs.

This specimen's time point label, per the study, means: about 28 days (+/-7) after the second vaccine dose. Because spike-specific TCR depth and breadth did not differ between the two schedules, AZD1222 recipients who got a second dose at roughly 4 weeks were pooled with those who got a second dose at roughly 12 weeks. Samples from vaccinated people were obtained from the UK trials COV001 and COV002, which included a single-blind randomized controlled phase 2/3 trial of AZD1222 (ChAdOx1 nCoV-19) in healthy adults. Trial participant PBMC samples were collected at day 0 and day 28 after the second dose for TCRbeta chain sequencing. According to the germline V gene (reference sequence), CDR1 reads DFQATT and CDR2 reads SNEGSKA. Trimming takes 3 bases off V and 3 bases off J; junction bases not matched to a gene: 3. The CDR3 goes from the cysteine to the phenylalanine over 13 residues. Just CDR3 DNA is preserved here, 39 bases in frame from base 1.

The CDR3 regions of human TCRbeta chains were analyzed by immunosequencing. For the original study's pipeline: Repertoire TCRs were checked for matches against a reference library of SARS-CoV-2-specific TCRs that had been generated using the MIRA antigen-specificity platform. Breadth meant the fraction of unique TCRs that were SARS-CoV-2-associated, whereas depth meant the fraction of total T cells that were SARS-CoV-2-associated. Using the MIRA data, every spike-specific TCR was mapped to the spike region that the TCR reacted to and assigned to either a CD4 or a CD8 class. Log10-transformed breadth and depth values were compared by one-way ANOVA with Sidak's multiple comparisons tests. TCRdb holds this immuneACCESS table with in-frame rearrangements only. Some clones are missing; in checked studies, unresolved V genes explain under half, and the rest has no known cause. V, J and clone size reflect that table, while D and trimming were determined from the DNA. The sample records roughly 75,000 clones, around 87% of which are singletons. The ten largest clones capture around 18% of the sample.

This receptor was taken from an adult who received the AZD1222 COVID-19 vaccine. The chain is encoded by TRBV20-1 joined to TRBJ2-7, with 9 bases in between that match TRBD2. Sequenced material: peripheral blood, taken 28 days after the second AZD1222 dose. For the CDR3, the sequence is CSASPSGVYEQYF. The nucleotides read TGCAGTGCTAGTCCTAGCGGGGTCTACGAGCAGTACTTC.